Listed below are T cell receptor beta chains from one sample, sequenced in a study of beta chain features in type 1 diabetes. Sequencing was performed with immunoSEQ multiplex PCR; in TCRdb, only in-frame clones are kept and a portion is missing. The sample shows around 310,000 clones, approximately 11% of them seen only once. The source material was naive CD4+ T cells from blood. These receptors were taken from a woman in her thirties in good health. CDR3s include the opening cysteine and the closing phenylalanine or tryptophan. A D gene is named only where the DNA matches it firmly. Expanded clones get a size class; other rows say once, few or many, or leave the size out.

CDR3 protein: CASPSEAENSYEQYF
CDR3 DNA: TGTGCCAGCCCCTCTGAAGCGGAGAACTCCTACGAGCAGTACTTC
D gene: -
clone size: few
V gene: TRBV9
J gene: TRBJ2-7

CDR3 protein: CAWSPGNQPQHF
CDR3 DNA: TGTGCCTGGAGTCCCGGTAATCAGCCCCAGCATTTT
D gene: -
clone size: -
V gene: TRBV30
J gene: TRBJ1-5

CDR3 protein: CASSLGLARSQYF
CDR3 DNA: TGTGCCAGCAGCCTGGGACTAGCGCGATCGCAGTATTTT
D gene: TRBD2
clone size: -
V gene: TRBV7-2
J gene: TRBJ2-3

CDR3 protein: CASSLRTFYYGYTF
CDR3 DNA: TGTGCCAGCAGCTTACGGACATTCTACTATGGCTACACCTTC
D gene: -
clone size: -
V gene: TRBV14
J gene: TRBJ1-2

CDR3 protein: CASSLSRGQDLAKNIQYF
CDR3 DNA: TGTGCCAGCAGCTTATCCCGGGGACAAGACTTAGCCAAAAACATTCAGTACTTC
D gene: -
clone size: -
V gene: TRBV7-9
J gene: TRBJ2-4

CDR3 protein: CASSVARAGGEQFF
CDR3 DNA: TGTGCCAGCAGCGTCGCCCGGGCGGGAGGTGAGCAGTTCTTC
D gene: TRBD2
clone size: -
V gene: TRBV9
J gene: TRBJ2-1

CDR3 protein: CSVGGRATDTQYF
CDR3 DNA: TGCAGCGTTGGTGGCAGGGCTACAGATACGCAGTATTTT
D gene: -
clone size: few
V gene: TRBV29-1
J gene: TRBJ2-3

CDR3 protein: CASCKTGYQETQYF
CDR3 DNA: TGTGCCAGCTGCAAGACAGGGTACCAAGAGACCCAGTACTTC
D gene: TRBD1
clone size: few
V gene: TRBV27
J gene: TRBJ2-5

CDR3 protein: CASSRLAGPTYNEQFF
CDR3 DNA: TGTGCCAGTAGTAGACTAGCGGGACCAACCTACAATGAGCAGTTCTTC
D gene: TRBD2
clone size: few
V gene: TRBV19
J gene: TRBJ2-1

CDR3 protein: CASSPRESEQYF
CDR3 DNA: TGTGCCAGCAGCCCCAGGGAATCCGAGCAGTACTTC
D gene: -
clone size: -
V gene: TRBV6-5
J gene: TRBJ2-7

CDR3 protein: CSALRGLGGEQYF
CDR3 DNA: TGCAGCGCACTCAGGGGGCTAGGTGGCGAGCAGTACTTC
D gene: TRBD1
clone size: -
V gene: TRBV29-1
J gene: TRBJ2-7

CDR3 protein: CASSQDLWGQSYEQYF
CDR3 DNA: TGTGCCAGCAGCCAAGATTTGTGGGGGCAGTCCTACGAGCAGTACTTC
D gene: -
clone size: -
V gene: TRBV4-2
J gene: TRBJ2-7

CDR3 protein: CASSLNLENEQFF
CDR3 DNA: TGTGCCAGCAGTTTGAATCTGGAGAATGAGCAGTTCTTC
D gene: -
clone size: few
V gene: TRBV25-1
J gene: TRBJ2-1

CDR3 protein: CASRLLAGGTDTQYF
CDR3 DNA: TGTGCCAGCCGTCTACTAGCGGGAGGTACAGATACGCAGTATTTT
D gene: TRBD2
clone size: -
V gene: TRBV6-1
J gene: TRBJ2-3

CDR3 protein: CASSFGLAGVANTGELFF
CDR3 DNA: TGTGCCAGCAGCTTCGGACTAGCGGGAGTGGCGAACACCGGGGAGCTGTTTTTT
D gene: TRBD2
clone size: few
V gene: TRBV4-2
J gene: TRBJ2-2

CDR3 protein: CASSLSGRAADTQYF
CDR3 DNA: TGTGCCAGCAGCCTTAGCGGGAGGGCCGCAGATACGCAGTATTTT
D gene: TRBD2
clone size: -
V gene: TRBV9
J gene: TRBJ2-3

CDR3 protein: CASSPSDLRERSTEAFF
CDR3 DNA: TGTGCCAGCAGCCCTTCCGACTTGAGGGAGCGTTCTACTGAAGCTTTCTTT
D gene: -
clone size: few
V gene: TRBV7-9
J gene: TRBJ1-1

CDR3 protein: CASSLVQGTNYGYTF
CDR3 DNA: TGTGCCAGCAGCCTAGTACAGGGGACGAACTATGGCTACACCTTC
D gene: TRBD1
clone size: -
V gene: TRBV5-6
J gene: TRBJ1-2

CDR3 protein: CASSRLAGYNEQFF
CDR3 DNA: TGCGCCAGCAGCCGGCTAGCGGGTTACAATGAGCAGTTCTTC
D gene: TRBD2
clone size: few
V gene: TRBV4-3
J gene: TRBJ2-1

CDR3 protein: CASSDTLNTDTQYF
CDR3 DNA: TGTGCCAGCAGTGATACCCTAAACACAGATACGCAGTATTTT
D gene: -
clone size: few
V gene: TRBV2
J gene: TRBJ2-3

CDR3 protein: CASSLGTGGSDGYTF
CDR3 DNA: TGTGCCAGCAGCTTGGGGACAGGGGGCTCGGATGGCTACACCTTC
D gene: TRBD1
clone size: -
V gene: TRBV11-1
J gene: TRBJ1-2

CDR3 protein: CASSLDRQGVDYGYTF
CDR3 DNA: TGTGCCAGCAGCTTAGATCGACAGGGGGTGGACTATGGCTACACCTTC
D gene: TRBD1
clone size: -
V gene: TRBV7-2
J gene: TRBJ1-2

CDR3 protein: CSAGGEREPYNEQFF
CDR3 DNA: TGCAGCGCTGGTGGGGAGCGGGAGCCCTACAATGAGCAGTTCTTC
D gene: TRBD2
clone size: few
V gene: TRBV29-1
J gene: TRBJ2-1

CDR3 protein: CASSTGPAGTDTQYF
CDR3 DNA: TGTGCCAGCTCAACAGGGCCTGCCGGCACAGATACGCAGTATTTT
D gene: -
clone size: few
V gene: TRBV18
J gene: TRBJ2-3

CDR3 protein: CASTQPGRASNQPQHF
CDR3 DNA: TGTGCCAGCACCCAACCAGGGAGGGCGAGCAATCAGCCCCAGCATTTT
D gene: -
clone size: few
V gene: TRBV28
J gene: TRBJ1-5

CDR3 protein: CASSLAGLNTGELFF
CDR3 DNA: TGTGCCAGCAGTTTAGCGGGTCTGAACACCGGGGAGCTGTTTTTT
D gene: -
clone size: -
V gene: TRBV28
J gene: TRBJ2-2

CDR3 protein: CASSYRGAREQYF
CDR3 DNA: TGTGCCAGCAGTTACCGGGGGGCGCGTGAGCAGTACTTC
D gene: -
clone size: -
V gene: TRBV6-5
J gene: TRBJ2-7

CDR3 protein: CSIRGLYNEQFF
CDR3 DNA: TGCAGCATTAGGGGCCTCTACAATGAGCAGTTCTTC
D gene: -
clone size: few
V gene: TRBV29-1
J gene: TRBJ2-1

CDR3 protein: CASSQDPSAGANNEQFF
CDR3 DNA: TGTGCCAGCAGCCAAGATCCATCTGCAGGGGCAAACAATGAGCAGTTCTTC
D gene: -
clone size: -
V gene: TRBV4-2
J gene: TRBJ2-1

CDR3 protein: CASSLGGGLAGGYEQFF
CDR3 DNA: TGTGCCAGCAGCTTAGGGGGCGGACTAGCGGGAGGGTATGAGCAGTTCTTC
D gene: TRBD2
clone size: -
V gene: TRBV7-8
J gene: TRBJ2-1

CDR3 protein: CASQISGGSYNEQFF
CDR3 DNA: TGCGCCAGCCAGATCAGCGGGGGATCCTACAATGAGCAGTTCTTC
D gene: TRBD2
clone size: -
V gene: TRBV5-1
J gene: TRBJ2-1

CDR3 protein: CAWSVQADYEQYF
CDR3 DNA: TGTGCCTGGAGTGTACAGGCCGACTACGAGCAGTACTTC
D gene: -
clone size: -
V gene: TRBV30
J gene: TRBJ2-7

CDR3 protein: CASSRGYEQYF
CDR3 DNA: TGCGCCAGCAGCCGAGGCTACGAGCAGTACTTC
D gene: -
clone size: few
V gene: TRBV4-3
J gene: TRBJ2-7

CDR3 protein: CASSQGPQEGWNEQFF
CDR3 DNA: TGCGCCAGCAGCCAAGGACCCCAGGAAGGTTGGAATGAGCAGTTCTTC
D gene: -
clone size: few
V gene: TRBV4-1
J gene: TRBJ2-1

CDR3 protein: CASSVGQGDTGELFF
CDR3 DNA: TGTGCCAGCAGCGTAGGACAGGGGGACACCGGGGAGCTGTTTTTT
D gene: TRBD1
clone size: -
V gene: TRBV9
J gene: TRBJ2-2

CDR3 protein: CASRTASLAGAYNEQFF
CDR3 DNA: TGTGCCAGTAGGACCGCGAGCTTAGCGGGAGCCTACAATGAGCAGTTCTTC
D gene: TRBD2
clone size: few
V gene: TRBV19
J gene: TRBJ2-1

CDR3 protein: CASSLVYSNEQFF
CDR3 DNA: TGTGCCAGCAGCTTAGTGTACTCCAATGAGCAGTTCTTC
D gene: -
clone size: -
V gene: TRBV7-9
J gene: TRBJ2-1

CDR3 protein: CAWSDASGEQYF
CDR3 DNA: TGTGCCTGGAGTGATGCGAGCGGCGAGCAGTACTTC
D gene: -
clone size: few
V gene: TRBV30
J gene: TRBJ2-7

CDR3 protein: CASGLQGMNTEAFF
CDR3 DNA: TGTGCCAGCGGGCTACAGGGAATGAACACTGAAGCTTTCTTT
D gene: -
clone size: -
V gene: TRBV28
J gene: TRBJ1-1

CDR3 protein: CASSRSTGYNPGYTF
CDR3 DNA: TGTGCCAGCTCACGTTCGACAGGGTACAATCCTGGCTACACCTTC
D gene: TRBD1
clone size: -
V gene: TRBV18
J gene: TRBJ1-2